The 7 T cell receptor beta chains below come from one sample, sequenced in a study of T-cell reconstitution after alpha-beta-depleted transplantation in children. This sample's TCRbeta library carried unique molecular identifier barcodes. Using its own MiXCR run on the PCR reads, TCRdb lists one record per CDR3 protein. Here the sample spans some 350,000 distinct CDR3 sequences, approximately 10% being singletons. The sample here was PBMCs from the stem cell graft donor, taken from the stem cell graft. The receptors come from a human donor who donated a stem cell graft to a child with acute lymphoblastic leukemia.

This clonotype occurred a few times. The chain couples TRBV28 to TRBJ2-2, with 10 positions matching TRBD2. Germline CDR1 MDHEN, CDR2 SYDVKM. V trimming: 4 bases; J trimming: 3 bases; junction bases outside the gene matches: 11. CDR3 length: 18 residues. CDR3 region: CASSSESGRAWDTGELFF. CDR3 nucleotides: TGTGCCAGCAGTTCGGAAAGCGGGAGGGCCTGGGACACCGGGGAGCTGTTTTTT.

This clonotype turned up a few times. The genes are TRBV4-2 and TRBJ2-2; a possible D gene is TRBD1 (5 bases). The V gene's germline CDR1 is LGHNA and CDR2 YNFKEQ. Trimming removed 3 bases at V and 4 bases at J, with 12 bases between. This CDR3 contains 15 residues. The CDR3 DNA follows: TGTGCCAGCAGCCAGGGTAGGGGAACCACCGGGGAGCTGTTTTTT. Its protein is CASSQGRGTTGELFF.

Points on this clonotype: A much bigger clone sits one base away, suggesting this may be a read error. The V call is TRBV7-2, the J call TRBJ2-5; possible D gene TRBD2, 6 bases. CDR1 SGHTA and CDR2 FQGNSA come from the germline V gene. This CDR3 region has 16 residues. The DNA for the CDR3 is TGTGCCAGCAGGACCGCGGACTACCGATACCAAGCGACCCAGTACTTC. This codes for CASRTADYRYQATQYF.

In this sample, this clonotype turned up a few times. CDR3 sequence reads: CSASNLAGVDTQYF. CDR3 DNA: TGCAGTGCTAGTAACCTAGCGGGAGTGGATACGCAGTATTTT. The rearrangement links TRBV20-1 to TRBJ2-3; TRBD2 matches 10 bases. With V trimmed by 3 bases and J by 6 bases, 6 bases remained unmatched. The germline gives CDR1 DFQATT, CDR2 SNEGSKA (reference sequence). This CDR3 has 14 amino acids.

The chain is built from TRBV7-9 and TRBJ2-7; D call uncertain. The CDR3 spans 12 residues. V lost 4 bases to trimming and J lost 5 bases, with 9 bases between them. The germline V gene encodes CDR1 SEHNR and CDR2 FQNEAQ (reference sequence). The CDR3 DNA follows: TGTGCCAGCAGCTACAATCTTAACGAGCAGTACTTC. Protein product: CASSYNLNEQYF.

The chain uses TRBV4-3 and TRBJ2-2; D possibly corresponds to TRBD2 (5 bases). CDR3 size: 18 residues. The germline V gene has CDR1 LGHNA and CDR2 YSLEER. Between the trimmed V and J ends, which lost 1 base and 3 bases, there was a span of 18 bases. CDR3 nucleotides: TGCGCCAGCAGCCAAGTACGCCAACTCCTCGGGGACACCGGGGAGCTGTTTTTT. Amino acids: CASSQVRQLLGDTGELFF.

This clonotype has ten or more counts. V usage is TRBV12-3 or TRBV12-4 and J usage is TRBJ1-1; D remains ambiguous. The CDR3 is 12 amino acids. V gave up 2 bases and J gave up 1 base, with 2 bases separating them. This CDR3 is CASSLRNTEAFF. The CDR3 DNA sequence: TGTGCCAGCAGTTTAAGGAACACTGAAGCTTTCTTT.